This T cell receptor (beta chain) stems from a study of patients and donors after allogeneic stem cell transplantation. This clonotype was detected ten times or more. CDR1 and CDR2 (germline): MNHEY, SVGAGI. The V and J ends lost 1 base and 0 bases respectively, with 10 bases between them. This CDR3 region has 16 residues. MiXCR, run by TCRdb on the RT-PCR reads, gives a single entry per CDR3 protein. In the table there are about a million distinct CDR3 sequences, approximately 18% of which are singletons. The receptor was isolated from a human donor who was either an allogeneic HSCT recipient or a stem cell or donor lymphocyte infusion donor (not recorded which). It is not recorded whose cells these are; they may come from a transplant donor. This sequence joins TRBV6-5 and TRBJ2-1; the D gene is possibly TRBD2 (5 bases). Sample: blood, either unsorted or a sorted T cell fraction (not recorded which). CDR3 residues: CASSYYGVPSYNEQFF. In nucleotides, the CDR3 is TGTGCCAGCAGTTACTACGGGGTCCCCTCCTACAATGAGCAGTTCTTC.